Presented here are 3 T cell receptor beta chains from one specimen sequenced in a study of blood T cell repertoires in COVID-19 (dated by TCRdb to 2020 to 2021). Libraries were prepared through the immunoSEQ multiplex PCR assay. TCRdb holds this immuneACCESS table with in-frame rearrangements only. Some clones are missing; in checked studies, unresolved V genes explain under half, and the rest has no known cause. The sample table shows more than 300,000 clones, and roughly 88% are seen once. 1.6% of the sample goes to the ten largest clones. Sequencing was carried out using peripheral blood. These receptors were collected from a woman aged 45-65 years with acute or convalescent COVID-19.

The J gene is TRBJ2-7, the V gene TRBV11-3, with 12 bases identical to TRBD2. V shed 5 bases and J 3 bases; nucleotides not matched to a gene: 8. Germline V gives CDR1 SGHNT, CDR2 YENEEA. This CDR3 region has 16 residues. The chain's CDR3 is CASSKQTSGSGYEQYF. CDR3 nucleotide sequence: TGTGCCAGCAGCAAGCAGACTAGCGGGAGTGGCTACGAGCAGTACTTC.

The V and J genes are TRBV27 and TRBJ2-3; D possibly corresponds to TRBD2 (6 bases). Trimming took off 5 bases at V and 5 bases at J, with 20 bases between the two ends. Germline CDR1 MNHEY, CDR2 SMNVEV (reference sequence). The CDR3 has 16 amino acids. CDR3 coding DNA: TGTGCCAGCAGTCCTGGGCGGCGGGATCGGTTAGATACGCAGTATTTT. It is translated as CASSPGRRDRLDTQYF.

The chain links TRBV10-3 to TRBJ2-5; D may be TRBD2 (6 bases). The CDR3 consists of 17 residues. CDR1 and CDR2 from the germline V gene are ENHRY and SYGVKD. V gave up 2 bases and J gave up 5 bases, with 21 bases separating them. In nucleotides, the CDR3 is TGTGCCATCAGTGAGCAACGGCGGGGCGCCCTCGGGGAGACCCAGTACTTC. It codes for CAISEQRRGALGETQYF.